The clone carrying this TCR beta chain was observed a few times. The antigen is not known. These data are taken from a study of sequential checkpoint blockade in melanoma. Study information: Arm A got nivolumab then ipilimumab; arm B the reverse, 1:1. Matched biopsies came pretreatment and at week 13 for twenty-two patients. Each arm's sequence ended with maintenance nivolumab. Overall study findings and caveats: PD-L1 staining and CD8+ counts, not mutational load, tracked tumor T-cell clonality.

Losses at the gene ends were 6 bases for V and 6 bases for J; bases not matched to a gene: 12. Germline-derived CDR1 and CDR2 are MNHGY and SAAAGT. The CDR3 spans 16 residues. Data came from immunoSEQ multiplex PCR; TCRdb stores just in-frame clones and leaves some out. In the table there are more than 5,000 clones, roughly a fifth of which are singletons. Noted treatment: randomized to nivolumab then ipilimumab (arm A) or the reverse (arm B). The chain uses TRBV6-8 and TRBJ1-4; 8 nucleotides match TRBD1. This receptor was obtained from a human donor with melanoma. The sequencing here drew on tumor tissue (inferred from file names), taken from a patient given nivolumab and ipilimumab in sequence. The CDR3 DNA is TGTGCCAGCAGAAGGAGATCAGGACAGGGAGATGAAAAACTGTTTTTT. Protein product: CASRRRSGQGDEKLFF.